The clone carrying this T cell receptor beta chain was picked up many times. The data belong to a study of neurological immune-mediated disorders. TCRdb processed the 5' RACE reads anew with MiXCR; each CDR3 protein has one entry. The data hold about 31,000 distinct CDR3 sequences, with about 4.1% observed a single time. CDR3 length: 13 residues. CDR1 SGHDT and CDR2 YYEEEE come from the germline V gene. Between the trimmed V and J ends, which lost 4 bases and 7 bases, there was a span of 11 bases. The sequencing input was CD4+ T cells from blood. The clonotype was recovered from a woman aged 40 to 55 in good health. The genes are TRBV5-6 and TRBJ1-4; the D gene is possibly TRBD1 (6 bases). The CDR3 sequence is CASSRGTSEKLFF. In DNA, the CDR3 is TGTGCCAGCAGCCGAGGGACAAGTGAAAAACTGTTTTTT.